The 30 T cell receptor beta chains below all came from one sample that was sequenced in a study of cytomegalovirus exposure and HLA in healthy donors. PCR used 60 Vbeta primers and 13 Jbeta primers. Profiling relied on immunoSEQ multiplex PCR, and the TCRdb table lists in-frame clones only, not all of them. The sample includes fewer than 200,000 clones, about 13% of them seen just once. Sequences were obtained from PBMCs. These receptor sequences come from a man in his fifties in good health and CMV-seropositive.

CDR3 nucleotide sequence: TGTGCCAGCGTGGATTCGGACAGGGGGCTGGGTACCGGGGAGCTGTTTTTT. Its protein product is CASVDSDRGLGTGELFF. V gene TRBV11-3 combines with J gene TRBJ2-2; 11 bases are a match to TRBD1. Looked up from germline, CDR1 is SGHNT and CDR2 is YENEEA. V lost 8 bases to trimming and J lost 5 bases; unmatched junction nucleotides: 13. This CDR3 contains 17 residues.

The chain carries TRBV19 and TRBJ1-2; D remains ambiguous. Trimming left V 6 bases short and J 2 bases short, with 10 bases between. The CDR3 has 13 residues. Looked up from germline, CDR1 is LNHDA and CDR2 is SQIVND (reference sequence). CDR3 bases: TGTGCCAGTAGCGGGCTAGCCAACTATGGCTACACCTTC. Its protein is CASSGLANYGYTF. The complete variable domain, with remaining parts taken from reference TRBV19 and TRBJ1-2, reads DGGITQSPKYLFRKEGQNVTLSCEQNLNHDAMYWYRQDPGQGLRLIYYSQIVNDFQKGDIAEGYSVSREKKESFPLTVTSAQKNPTAFYLCASSGLANYGYTFGSGTRLTVV.

The chain couples TRBV4-3 to TRBJ2-7; D ambiguous. CDR3 length: 15 amino acids. Germline values: CDR1 LGHNA, CDR2 YSLEER. V gave up 1 base and J gave up 0 bases, with 10 bases separating them. The CDR3 coding sequence is TGCGCCAGCAGCCAAGTCAGTCACAGCTCCTACGAGCAGTACTTC. Its translation is CASSQVSHSSYEQYF.

This clone was observed a handful of times. The chain has TRBV7-2 and TRBJ1-4; the D gene is possibly TRBD1 (6 bases). The CDR3 has 14 residues. Germline CDR1 and CDR2: SGHTA and FQGNSA. V was clipped by 6 bases and J by 4 bases, with 12 bases between them. The CDR3, as DNA: TGTGCCAGCAGATCTCGACAGGATAATGAAAAACTGTTTTTT. The encoded protein is CASRSRQDNEKLFF. Full variable domain (rest looked up from reference TRBV7-2 and TRBJ1-4): GAGVSQSPSNKVTEKGKDVELRCDPISGHTALYWYRQSLGQGLEFLIYFQGNSAPDKSGLPSDRFSAERTGGSVSTLTIQRTQQEDSAVYLCASRSRQDNEKLFFGSGTQLSVL.

As DNA, the CDR3 is TGTGCCAGCAGGGGCCTAGCCCCAGAGACCCAGTACTTC. Amino acid sequence: CASRGLAPETQYF. This chain uses TRBV5-8 with TRBJ2-5, with a tentative D call TRBD2 (5 bases). This CDR3 has 13 residues. The germline V gene has CDR1 SGHTS and CDR2 YDEGEE. V was shortened by 5 bases and J by 4 bases, with 12 bases between the two germline ends. The variable domain in full, with the rest retrieved from reference TRBV5-8 and TRBJ2-5, is EAGVTQSPTHLIKTRGQQATLRCSPISGHTSVYWYQQALGLGLQFLLWYDEGEERNRGNFPPRFSGRQFPNYSSELNVNALELEDSALYLCASRGLAPETQYFGPGTRLLVL.

The gene calls are TRBV30 and TRBJ2-7; TRBD1 matches 9 bases. Germline lookup yields CDR1 GTSNPN and CDR2 SVGIG (reference sequence). This CDR3 comprises 13 residues. J lost 5 bases, V lost 8 bases, and 10 bases had no gene match. The CDR3: CAAYRTGAHEQYF. CDR3 DNA sequence: TGTGCCGCCTATCGGACAGGGGCCCACGAGCAGTACTTC.

Only a few counts were recorded for this clone. The chain recombines TRBV30 with TRBJ1-4, with no clear D. The ends were cut back, 0 bases at V and 10 bases at J, with 9 bases in the middle. This CDR3 contains 12 residues. Germline values: CDR1 GTSNPN, CDR2 SVGIG (reference sequence). The CDR3 is CAWSVLGGKLFF. The DNA of the CDR3 is TGTGCCTGGAGTGTCCTCGGCGGAAAACTGTTTTTT.

Only a few counts were recorded for this clone. The chain joins TRBV7-9 to TRBJ2-5, with a weak D call TRBD2 (5 bases). Trimming shortened V by 5 bases and J by 1 base, and 11 bases separated the two germline ends. CDR3 length: 14 residues. The germline gives CDR1 SEHNR, CDR2 FQNEAQ (reference sequence). CDR3 DNA: TGTGCCAGCAGCCGGGATGTCGCCCAAGAGACCCAGTACTTC. Translation: CASSRDVAQETQYF. The full variable domain, with the rest looked up from reference TRBV7-9 and TRBJ2-5, is DTGVSQNPRHKITKRGQNVTFRCDPISEHNRLYWYRQTLGQGPEFLTYFQNEAQLEKSRLLSDRFSAERPKGSFSTLEIQRTEQGDSAMYLCASSRDVAQETQYFGPGTRLLVL.

The table lists this clone with a few counts. The V call is TRBV2, the J call TRBJ1-2; perhaps TRBD1 as D (6 bases). CDR1 and CDR2 from the germline V gene are SNHLY and FYNNEI. The CDR3 runs 19 residues. V shed 3 bases and J shed 4 bases, with 27 bases lying between them. The CDR3 nucleotides are TGTGCCAGCAGTGAGGGCAGGGGCGGCCCCTCTCCCAGGAGCTATGGCTACACCTTC. Its translation: CASSEGRGGPSPRSYGYTF.

The sample holds a few counts of this clone. The chain carries TRBV27 and TRBJ1-1; a weak D match, TRBD1 (5 bases). Germline assignment: CDR1 MNHEY and CDR2 SMNVEV (reference sequence). Deletions cut 5 bases from V and 2 bases from J, with 18 bases between. The CDR3 totals 16 residues. The CDR3 here is CASSLLTVQGNTEAFF. The CDR3 DNA reads as TGTGCCAGCAGTCTATTGACAGTACAAGGAAACACTGAAGCTTTCTTT.

This clone was counted between two and nine times. The V call is TRBV7-9, the J call TRBJ1-1; D is unclear. Trimming took off 8 bases at V and 4 bases at J, with 14 bases between the two ends. Germline CDR1 is SEHNR and CDR2 is FQNEAQ (reference sequence). This CDR3 has 13 amino acids. The CDR3 region has the DNA TGTGCCAGCGGTCTTTCGGTTTTCACTGAAGCTTTCTTT. Protein product: CASGLSVFTEAFF. Using reference TRBV7-9 and TRBJ1-1 for the parts outside the CDR3, the full variable domain is DTGVSQNPRHKITKRGQNVTFRCDPISEHNRLYWYRQTLGQGPEFLTYFQNEAQLEKSRLLSDRFSAERPKGSFSTLEIQRTEQGDSAMYLCASGLSVFTEAFFGQGTRLTVV.

The chain combines TRBV30 with TRBJ2-3; 7 positions match TRBD2. Per the germline V gene, CDR1 is GTSNPN and CDR2 is SVGIG (reference sequence). The CDR3 has 15 amino acids. The trim removed 0 bases at V and 3 bases at J, leaving 6 bases unmatched. The CDR3 here is CAWSVWGGKTDTQYF. The CDR3 DNA is TGTGCCTGGAGTGTCTGGGGGGGGAAAACAGATACGCAGTATTTT.

This rearrangement joins TRBV10-1 to TRBJ2-2; tentative D call: TRBD1 (6 bases). CDR3 length: 15 amino acids. Trimming shortened V by 5 bases and J by 1 base, and 11 bases separated the two germline ends. Germline V gene lookup returns CDR1 WNHNN and CDR2 SYGVQD (reference sequence). Here the CDR3 reads CASSPGQLNTGELFF. CDR3 in DNA: TGCGCCAGCAGTCCTGGACAGCTGAACACCGGGGAGCTGTTTTTT.

V gene TRBV18 combines with J gene TRBJ2-2, with D possibly TRBD1 on 6 matching bases. V was pared by 6 bases and J by 2 bases, with 13 bases between. The CDR3 contains 15 residues. Per germline, CDR1 KGHSH and CDR2 LQKENI. CDR3 DNA: TGTGCCAGCTCCCTCGACAGGACAAACACCGGGGAGCTGTTTTTT. It specifies CASSLDRTNTGELFF.

The chain is built from TRBV7-2 and TRBJ2-4; 10 bases are a match to TRBD1. The V gene end was trimmed by 5 bases and the J gene end by 7 bases; junction bases not matched to a gene: 17. Germline values: CDR1 SGHTA, CDR2 FQGNSA. The CDR3 sequence is 18 residues long. The CDR3 DNA is TGTGCCAGCAGCACCCAGAGACCGGGGACAGGGGCGGTCAACATTCAGTACTTC. It specifies CASSTQRPGTGAVNIQYF.

This chain links TRBV11-3 with TRBJ2-1; TRBD2 agrees at 10 bases. Germline V gene sequence: CDR1 SGHNT, CDR2 YENEEA. This CDR3 comprises 17 residues. J gave up 5 bases and V 1 base, and 8 bases lay outside the gene matches. In DNA form, the CDR3 reads TGTGCCAGCAGCTTAGTTCGGGGACTAGCGTTGAACAATGAGCAGTTCTTC. Translating gives CASSLVRGLALNNEQFF.

V gene TRBV4-3 combines with J gene TRBJ1-2; D unresolved. V lost 0 bases, J lost 6 bases, and 11 bases lay in between. Germline lookup yields CDR1 LGHNA and CDR2 YSLEER. CDR3 length: 14 residues. CDR3 DNA sequence: TGCGCCAGCAGCCAAGAGGGCCGACGACATGGCTACACCTTC. Its translation: CASSQEGRRHGYTF.

This clone has a handful of counts. J is TRBJ1-5 and V is TRBV5-1; 11 bases map to TRBD1. J lost 4 bases, V lost 0 bases, and 6 bases had no gene match. CDR1 SGHRS and CDR2 YFSETQ come from the germline V gene. The CDR3 has 17 amino acids. The CDR3 loop reads CASSLGIGQGANQPQHF. The CDR3 nucleotides read TGCGCCAGCAGCTTGGGTATAGGACAGGGGGCGAATCAGCCCCAGCATTTT.

This clone was detected only a few times. This chain uses TRBV4-2 with TRBJ1-2; D ambiguous. The CDR3 spans 15 residues. From germline, CDR1 is LGHNA and CDR2 YNFKEQ. V lost 0 bases and J 4 bases, leaving 12 bases between the germline ends. CDR3 sequence (DNA): TGTGCCAGCAGCCAAGATATGGCAGTCTCCTATGGCTACACCTTC. This translates into CASSQDMAVSYGYTF.

This clone was picked up a small number of times. The genes are TRBV4-3 and TRBJ1-2; D remains unclear. V was shortened by 0 bases and J by 6 bases, with 14 bases between the two germline ends. The CDR3 spans 15 residues. Germline CDR1 LGHNA, CDR2 YSLEER. CDR3 loop: CASSQEGSFYDGYTF. DNA for the CDR3: TGCGCCAGCAGCCAAGAGGGCAGCTTCTATGATGGCTACACCTTC.

This clone has more than one count but fewer than ten. The rearrangement uses TRBV7-9 and TRBJ2-2; D is possibly TRBD1 (7 bases). The V end was cut by 5 bases, the J end by 4 bases, with 11 bases between. There are 14 residues in the CDR3. CDR1 is SEHNR, CDR2 FQNEAQ, per germline (reference sequence). The DNA for the CDR3 is TGTGCCAGCAGCCCCAGGGGGGCCACCGGGGAGCTGTTTTTT. Its protein product is CASSPRGATGELFF.

The chain recombines TRBV7-3 with TRBJ2-1, with TRBD1 identical over 9 bases. With 4 bases clipped from V and 1 base from J, the junction kept 2 bases outside the gene matches. Germline V CDR1 and CDR2: SGHTA, FQGTGA. The CDR3 contains 15 residues. The CDR3, as DNA: TGTGCCAGCAGCTCGGACAGGGGATCCTACAATGAGCAGTTCTTC. It is translated as CASSSDRGSYNEQFF.

The CDR3 region has the DNA TGTGCCAGCAGTCCCGGGTCGGTTAGATCCACAGATACGCAGTATTTT. Protein: CASSPGSVRSTDTQYF. The rearrangement joins TRBV4-2 to TRBJ2-3; D gene ambiguous. Germline V gives CDR1 LGHNA, CDR2 YNFKEQ. The V end was cut by 6 bases, the J end by 2 bases, with 18 bases between. CDR3 length: 16 residues.

The chain joins TRBV7-8 to TRBJ1-2; a possible D gene is TRBD1 (5 bases). CDR1 is SGHVS and CDR2 is FQNEAQ in the germline V gene. The CDR3 length is 13 residues. V dropped 1 base and J dropped 8 bases, with 11 bases sitting between them. CDR3 in DNA: TGTGCCAGCAGCTTAGACAGGCAAGACGGCTACACCTTC. Its protein product is CASSLDRQDGYTF.

V gene TRBV2 combines with J gene TRBJ1-2; D gene ambiguous. The germline V gene has CDR1 SNHLY and CDR2 FYNNEI. Trimming removed 2 bases from V and 7 bases from J, with 11 bases in between. The CDR3 extends over 13 amino acids. The CDR3 reads CASSEPPLRGYTF. The CDR3 bases are TGTGCCAGCAGTGAACCTCCCCTGCGTGGCTACACCTTC. Variable domain in full (rest from reference TRBV2 and TRBJ1-2): EPEVTQTPSHQVTQMGQEVILRCVPISNHLYFYWYRQILGQKVEFLVSFYNNEISEKSEIFDDQFSVERPDGSNFTLKIRSTKLEDSAMYFCASSEPPLRGYTFGSGTRLTVV.

The gene calls are TRBV19 and TRBJ1-1; TRBD1 might be the D (5 bases). This CDR3 is 13 amino acids long. V shed 7 bases and J shed 4 bases, with 13 bases lying between them. CDR1 is LNHDA and CDR2 is SQIVND in the germline V gene (reference sequence). The CDR3, as DNA: TGTGCCAGTACCCTACTGGGGGGCACTGAAGCTTTCTTT. This encodes CASTLLGGTEAFF.

This clone was picked up a small number of times. V usage is TRBV27 and J usage is TRBJ1-2, with D maybe TRBD1 (5 bases). V was pared by 4 bases and J by 4 bases, with 13 bases between. This CDR3 is built from 14 residues. Germline CDR1 reads MNHEY; CDR2 reads SMNVEV (reference sequence). The CDR3: CASSSFGGVYGYTF. The CDR3 DNA reads as TGTGCCAGCAGTTCCTTCGGGGGAGTCTATGGCTACACCTTC.

This clone occurred a few times. Within the sample, other DNA sequences also encode this same CDR3. The chain employs TRBV5-6 and TRBJ2-7; 10 bases line up with TRBD1. The CDR3 is 14 residues long. Per the germline V gene, CDR1 is SGHDT and CDR2 is YYEEEE. V trimming: 4 bases; J trimming: 3 bases; junction bases outside the gene matches: 4. The DNA for the CDR3 is TGTGCCAGCAGCCGACAGGGGGCTGGCTACGAGCAGTACTTC. Translating gives CASSRQGAGYEQYF.

This clone showed up just a few times. The chain employs TRBV6-6 and TRBJ1-1, with 7 bases fitting TRBD1. Trimming cost V 7 bases and J 4 bases; bases outside gene matches: 6. The CDR3 is made up of 13 amino acids. Per the germline V gene, CDR1 is MNHNY and CDR2 is SVGAGI (reference sequence). The CDR3 DNA reads as TGTGCCAGCATCAAAAGGGACAGCACTGAAGCTTTCTTT. Translation gives CASIKRDSTEAFF.

The CDR3 sequence: CASSSPRTATNYGYTF. In DNA form, the CDR3 reads TGTGCCAGCAGTTCACCCCGGACAGCTACAAACTATGGCTACACCTTC. The V call is TRBV28, the J call TRBJ1-2, with a possible D match to TRBD1 (6 bases). CDR1 is MDHEN and CDR2 is SYDVKM in the germline V gene. V was pared by 4 bases and J by 2 bases, with 17 bases between. CDR3 length: 16 residues.